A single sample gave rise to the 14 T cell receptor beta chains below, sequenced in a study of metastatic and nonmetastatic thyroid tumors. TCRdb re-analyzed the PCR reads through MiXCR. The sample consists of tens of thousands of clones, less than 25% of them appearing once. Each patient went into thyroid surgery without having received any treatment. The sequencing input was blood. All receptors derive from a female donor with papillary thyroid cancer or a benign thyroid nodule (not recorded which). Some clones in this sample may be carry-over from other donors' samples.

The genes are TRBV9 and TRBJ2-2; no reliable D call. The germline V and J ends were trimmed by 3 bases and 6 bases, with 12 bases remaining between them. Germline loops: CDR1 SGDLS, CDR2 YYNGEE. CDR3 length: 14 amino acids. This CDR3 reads CASSEQSPPGELFF. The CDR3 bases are TGTGCCAGCAGCGAACAGAGCCCTCCCGGGGAGCTGTTTTTT.

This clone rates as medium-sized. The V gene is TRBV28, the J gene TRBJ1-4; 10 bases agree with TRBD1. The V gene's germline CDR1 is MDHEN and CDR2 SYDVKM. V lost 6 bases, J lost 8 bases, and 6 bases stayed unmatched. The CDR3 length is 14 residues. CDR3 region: CASRPPGQGEKLFF. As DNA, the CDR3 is TGTGCCAGCAGGCCCCCGGGACAGGGGGAAAAACTGTTTTTT.

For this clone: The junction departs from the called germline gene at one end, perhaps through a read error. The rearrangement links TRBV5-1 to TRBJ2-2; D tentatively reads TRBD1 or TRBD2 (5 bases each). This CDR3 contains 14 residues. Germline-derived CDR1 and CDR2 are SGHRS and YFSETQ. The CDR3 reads CASSFRADTGELFF. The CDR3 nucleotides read TGCGCCAGCAGCTTTCGGGCGGACACCGGGGAGCTGTTTTTC.

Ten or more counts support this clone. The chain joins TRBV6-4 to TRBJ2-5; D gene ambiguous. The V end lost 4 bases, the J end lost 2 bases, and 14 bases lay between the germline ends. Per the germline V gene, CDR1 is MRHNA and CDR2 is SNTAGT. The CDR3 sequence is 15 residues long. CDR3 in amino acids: CASSALAGHQETQYF. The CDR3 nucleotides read TGTGCCAGCAGTGCTTTGGCAGGCCATCAAGAGACCCAGTACTTC.

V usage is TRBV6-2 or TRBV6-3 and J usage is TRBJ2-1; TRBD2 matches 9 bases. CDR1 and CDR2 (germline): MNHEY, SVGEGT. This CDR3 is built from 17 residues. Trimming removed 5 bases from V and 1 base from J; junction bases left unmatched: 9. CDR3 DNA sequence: TGTGCCAGCAGTCTCCAGACTAGCGGAGTATCCTACAATGAGCAGTTCTTC. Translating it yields CASSLQTSGVSYNEQFF.

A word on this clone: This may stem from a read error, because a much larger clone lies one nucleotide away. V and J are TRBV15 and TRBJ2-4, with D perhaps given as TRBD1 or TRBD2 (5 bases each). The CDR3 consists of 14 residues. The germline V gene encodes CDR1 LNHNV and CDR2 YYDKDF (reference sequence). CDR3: CATGPGYGADIKYF. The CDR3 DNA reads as TGTGCCACCGGCCCAGGGTACGGGGCGGACATTAAGTACTTC. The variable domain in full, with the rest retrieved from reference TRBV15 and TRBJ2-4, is DAMVIQNPRYQVTQFGKPVTLSCSQTLNHNVMYWYQQKSSQAPKLLFHYYDKDFNNEADTPDNFQSRRPNTSFCFLDIRSPGLGDTAMYLCATGPGYGADIKYFGAGTRLSVL.

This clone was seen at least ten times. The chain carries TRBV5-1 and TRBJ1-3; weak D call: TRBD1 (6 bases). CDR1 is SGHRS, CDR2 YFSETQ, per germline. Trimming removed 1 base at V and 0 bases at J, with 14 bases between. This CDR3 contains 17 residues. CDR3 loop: CASSLLAGADSGNTIYF. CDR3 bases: TGCGCCAGCAGCTTGTTAGCAGGGGCAGACTCTGGAAACACCATATATTTT.

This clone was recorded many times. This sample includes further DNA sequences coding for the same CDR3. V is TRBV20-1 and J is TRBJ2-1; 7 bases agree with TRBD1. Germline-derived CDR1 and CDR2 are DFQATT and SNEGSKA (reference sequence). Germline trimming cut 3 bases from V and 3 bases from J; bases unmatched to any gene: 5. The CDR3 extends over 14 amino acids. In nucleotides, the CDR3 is TGCAGTGCTAGGGGCAGGGGGTTCTACAATGAGCAGTTCTTC. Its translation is CSARGRGFYNEQFF.

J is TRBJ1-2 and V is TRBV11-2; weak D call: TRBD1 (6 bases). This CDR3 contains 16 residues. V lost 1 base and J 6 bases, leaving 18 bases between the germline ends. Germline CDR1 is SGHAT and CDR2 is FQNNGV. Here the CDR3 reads CASSLVGFGGSNGYTF. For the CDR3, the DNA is TGTGCCAGCAGCTTAGTAGGGTTTGGGGGCTCCAATGGCTACACCTTC.

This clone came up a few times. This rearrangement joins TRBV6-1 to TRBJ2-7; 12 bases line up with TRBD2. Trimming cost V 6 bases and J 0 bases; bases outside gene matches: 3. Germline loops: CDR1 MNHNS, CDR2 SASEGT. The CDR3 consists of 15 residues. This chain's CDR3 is CASRQTSGSSYEQYF. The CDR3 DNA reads TGTGCCAGCAGACAGACTAGCGGGAGCTCCTACGAGCAGTACTTC.

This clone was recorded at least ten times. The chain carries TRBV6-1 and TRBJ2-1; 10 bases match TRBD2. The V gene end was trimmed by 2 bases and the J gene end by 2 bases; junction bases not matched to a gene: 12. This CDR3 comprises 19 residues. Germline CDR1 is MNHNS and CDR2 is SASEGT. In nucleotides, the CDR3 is TGTGCCAGCAGTGAAAGGTCTAGCGGGAGTCCGCCTGCCTACAATGAGCAGTTCTTC. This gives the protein CASSERSSGSPPAYNEQFF.

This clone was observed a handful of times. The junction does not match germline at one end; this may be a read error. CDR3 residues: CASTVMGITESFF. The CDR3 DNA follows: TGTGCCAGCACTGTCATGGGGATCACTGAATCTTTCTTT. V is TRBV6-1 and J is TRBJ1-1; D unresolved. CDR1 and CDR2 (germline): MNHNS, SASEGT. The CDR3 covers 13 residues.

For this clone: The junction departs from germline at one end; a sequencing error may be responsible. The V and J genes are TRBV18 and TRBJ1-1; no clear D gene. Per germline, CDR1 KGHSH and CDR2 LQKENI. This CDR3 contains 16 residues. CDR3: CASSYRPGRGNNEAFF. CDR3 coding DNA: TGTGCCAGCTCATACCGACCAGGTAGAGGGAACAATGAAGCTTTCTTT.

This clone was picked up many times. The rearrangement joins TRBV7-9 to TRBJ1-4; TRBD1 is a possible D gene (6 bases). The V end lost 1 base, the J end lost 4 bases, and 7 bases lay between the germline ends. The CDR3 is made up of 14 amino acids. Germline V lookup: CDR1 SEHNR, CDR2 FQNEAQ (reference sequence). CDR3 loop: CASSLGQVNEKLFF. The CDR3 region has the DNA TGTGCCAGCAGCTTAGGACAGGTTAATGAAAAACTGTTTTTT.